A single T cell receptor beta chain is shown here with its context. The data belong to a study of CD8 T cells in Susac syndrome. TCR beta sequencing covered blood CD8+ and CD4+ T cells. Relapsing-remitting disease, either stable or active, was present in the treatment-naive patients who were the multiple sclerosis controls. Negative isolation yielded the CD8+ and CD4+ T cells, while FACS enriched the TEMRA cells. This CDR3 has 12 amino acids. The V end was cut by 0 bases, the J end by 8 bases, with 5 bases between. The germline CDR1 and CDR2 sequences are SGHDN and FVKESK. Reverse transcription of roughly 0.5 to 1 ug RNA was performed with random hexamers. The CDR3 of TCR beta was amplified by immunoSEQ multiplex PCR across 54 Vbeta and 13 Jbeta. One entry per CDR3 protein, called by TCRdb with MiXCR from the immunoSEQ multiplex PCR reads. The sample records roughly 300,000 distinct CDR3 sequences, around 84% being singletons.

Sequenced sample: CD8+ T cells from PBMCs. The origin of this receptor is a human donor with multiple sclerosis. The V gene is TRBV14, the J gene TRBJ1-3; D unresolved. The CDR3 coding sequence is TGTGCCAGCAGCCAAGATCGGGACACCATATATTTT. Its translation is CASSQDRDTIYF.